The 11 T cell receptor beta chains below all came from one sample that was sequenced in a study of blood T cell repertoires in COVID-19 (dated by TCRdb to 2020 to 2021). Library preparation employed the immunoSEQ multiplex PCR assay. TCRdb provides this immuneACCESS table in a form limited to in-frame rearrangements. Some clones are lacking; in checked studies, under half of them reflect an unresolved V gene, and why the rest are absent is not known. For this sample there are about 88,000 clones; around 90% appear just once. The top ten constitute 15% of the sample. The sequencing sample was made of peripheral blood. The origin of the receptors is a male donor with acute or convalescent COVID-19.

The chain has TRBV5-1 and TRBJ2-5, with TRBD1 matching over 8 bases. The J segment lost 8 bases and the V segment lost 5 bases, leaving 8 bases of the junction unmatched. The CDR3 is made up of 13 amino acids. The germline CDR1 and CDR2 sequences are SGHRS and YFSETQ. DNA for the CDR3: TGCGCCAGCAGTGTTGGACAGGGAGGAACCCAGTACTTC. This sequence encodes CASSVGQGGTQYF.

This chain links TRBV6-5 with TRBJ2-1; 10 nucleotides agree with TRBD2. Germline V gene sequence: CDR1 MNHEY, CDR2 SVGAGI. This CDR3 has 15 amino acids. The trim removed 6 bases at V and 4 bases at J, leaving 6 bases unmatched. CDR3 amino acids: CASSPLAGVYNEQFF. DNA of the CDR3: TGTGCCAGCAGCCCCCTAGCGGGGGTGTACAATGAGCAGTTCTTC.

The rearrangement links TRBV7-8 to TRBJ1-5, with D possibly being TRBD1 (5 bases). This CDR3 has 14 amino acids. Germline assignment: CDR1 SGHVS and CDR2 FQNEAQ. V was shortened by 1 base and J by 1 base, with 5 bases between the two germline ends. CDR3 sequence reads: CASSLEGSNQPQHF. The DNA for the CDR3 is TGTGCCAGCAGCTTAGAGGGGAGCAATCAGCCCCAGCATTTT.

V usage is TRBV24-1 and J usage is TRBJ1-5; a weak D match, TRBD1 (6 bases). Germline CDR1 and CDR2: KGHDR and SFDVKD. Trimming stripped 5 bases from V and 2 bases from J, with 15 bases between. The CDR3 is made up of 16 amino acids. DNA for the CDR3: TGTGCCACCAGTGGACCAGGGGTCTCTGGCAATCAGCCCCAGCATTTT. It codes for CATSGPGVSGNQPQHF.

The CDR3 region is CASTPSGAGGDTQYF. In nucleotides, the CDR3 is TGCGCCAGCACGCCTAGCGGGGCGGGAGGGGATACGCAGTATTTT. The chain links TRBV5-1 to TRBJ2-3, with 9 bases matching TRBD2. Germline V lookup: CDR1 SGHRS, CDR2 YFSETQ. V gave up 6 bases and J gave up 6 bases; unmatched junction bases: 11. This CDR3 is built from 15 residues.

This chain connects TRBV19 to TRBJ1-2; 8 bases are shared with TRBD1. Germline CDR1 LNHDA, CDR2 SQIVND (reference sequence). This CDR3 has 14 amino acids. The V gene end was trimmed by 6 bases and the J gene end by 4 bases; junction bases not matched to a gene: 7. CDR3 sequence reads: CASRSTGGAYGYTF. The DNA for the CDR3 is TGTGCCAGTAGGAGTACAGGGGGGGCCTATGGCTACACCTTC.

Only one count was recorded for this clone. The chain is built from TRBV30 and TRBJ2-3, with D maybe TRBD1 (6 bases). The CDR3 consists of 15 residues. V was cut by 5 bases and J by 2 bases, with 17 bases left in between. Germline CDR1 and CDR2: GTSNPN and SVGIG (reference sequence). CDR3 sequence reads: CAWGAGTGTTDTQYF. The CDR3 DNA sequence: TGTGCCTGGGGCGCCGGCACAGGGACCACAGATACGCAGTATTTT.

This sequence joins TRBV7-2 and TRBJ1-1; possible D gene TRBD1, 6 bases. V shed 3 bases and J shed 5 bases, with 16 bases lying between them. The germline CDR1 and CDR2 sequences are SGHTA and FQGNSA. The length of the CDR3 is 15 residues. CDR3: CASSLSGQGRTEAFF. In nucleotides, the CDR3 is TGTGCCAGCAGCTTGTCGGGGCAGGGGCGAACTGAAGCTTTCTTT.

This rearrangement joins TRBV30 to TRBJ1-5; D remains ambiguous. The CDR3 loop spans 16 amino acids. CDR1 and CDR2 (germline): GTSNPN, SVGIG (reference sequence). Between the trimmed V and J ends, which lost 1 base and 6 bases, there was a span of 19 bases. CDR3 protein: CAWSADLNGAGQPQHF. CDR3 nucleotides: TGTGCCTGGAGTGCCGACCTAAACGGAGCTGGTCAGCCCCAGCATTTT.

This clone was picked up one time. J is TRBJ2-5 and V is TRBV7-3; D is unresolved. V lost 2 bases, J lost 5 bases, and 12 bases lay in between. CDR1 and CDR2 from the germline V gene are SGHTA and FQGTGA. CDR3 length: 14 amino acids. CDR3: CASSLGSAAETQYF. The CDR3 DNA sequence: TGTGCCAGCAGCTTAGGGTCGGCAGCGGAGACCCAGTACTTC. The complete variable domain, with remaining parts taken from reference TRBV7-3 and TRBJ2-5, reads GAGVSQTPSNKVTEKGKYVELRCDPISGHTALYWYRQSLGQGPEFLIYFQGTGAADDSGLPNDRFFAVRPEGSVSTLKIQRTERGDSAVYLCASSLGSAAETQYFGPGTRLLVL.

The chain has TRBV27 and TRBJ2-3; tentatively, D is TRBD1 (6 bases). The CDR3 is 15 amino acids. V gave up 4 bases and J gave up 2 bases, with 13 bases separating them. Germline-derived CDR1 and CDR2 are MNHEY and SMNVEV (reference sequence). This chain's CDR3 is CASSYRQDFTDTQYF. Written as DNA, the CDR3 is TGTGCCAGCAGTTACCGACAGGACTTCACAGATACGCAGTATTTT.